Below, one T cell receptor beta chain is given with its context. Its antigen specificity is not known. Base-call qualities are not available, and no considerably larger clone is one nucleotide away. This sample was included in a study of beta chain features in type 1 diabetes (dated by TCRdb to the late 2010s). Study-level background: Mean age, gender distribution, total cell number and subset yield did not differ between patients and healthy donors. The study compared the TCRB repertoires of sorted circulating CD4+ T cell subsets in recently diagnosed type 1 diabetes patients with those in matched healthy donors. Naive and central memory subsets were obtained from all 30 or so donors, but regulatory and stem cell-like memory subsets were isolated from only 8 patients and roughly eight healthy donors. A total of over 90,000,000 sorted cells were examined across all samples, and a strong correlation was observed between cell number per subset and RNA yield.

From each donor, a single peripheral blood sample of around 0.12 L on average was drawn into heparinised tubes. Using a panel that included CD45RO, CCR7, CD25, CD127, CD95 and CD27, naive, central memory, regulatory and stem cell-like memory CD4+ T cells were sorted on a BD FACSAria II. A purity above 95% was achieved for all sorted populations. Right away, PBMCs were isolated by Lymphoprep density gradient centrifugation and were stained directly, with no culture step. Samples were stained and sorted in pairs, with one healthy donor and one patient per experiment, so that batch effects were minimized. The CDR3 holds 13 amino acids from the cysteine to the phenylalanine. The kept DNA is CDR3 alone, 39 bases in frame from the first base. As encoded in the germline V gene (reference sequence), CDR1 is GTSNPN while CDR2 is SVGIG. V is trimmed back by 2 bases and J by 7 bases, and the junction contains 3 bases that no gene match accounts for.

The entire isolated RNA was reverse transcribed using the High Capacity cDNA Reverse Transcription Kit, and thus expressed TCRB transcripts were sequenced. Naive, central memory and regulatory T cell samples underwent deep immunoSEQ sequencing, averaging about 3.5 million total reads per sample. After sorted cells were lysed in RLT buffer, RNA was extracted with DNase-treated RNeasy Micro or Mini kits, with the choice depending on cell number. Each cell subset was processed separately to prevent cross-contamination, with patient and healthy donor samples processed together. Using the immunoSEQ multiplex PCR, TCRB sequences were amplified from cDNA into 87-bp fragments spanning the CDR3 region. Sequencing of the amplicons was done on the Illumina HiSeq platform. As for the authors' bioinformatics: PCR bias was corrected computationally using synthetic template baselines, and reads within Hamming distance 2 were collapsed, with unmergeable singletons discarded. By aligning reads against IMGT, V, D and J genes, CDR3 length, and insertions or deletions at six rearrangement sites were assigned. Within each subset, clonotype counts were normalized to sorted cell number, and only after that were true diversity and Gini coefficients computed with the tcR R package. The overlap coefficient, calculated on TCRB nucleotide sequences, was used to quantify repertoire sharing. Out-of-frame TCRB sequences from naive cells were analyzed to stand in for the pre-selection repertoire. The table was pulled from immuneACCESS by TCRdb, which kept in-frame rearrangements only. Such tables lose some clones; where checked, under half of the loss comes from unresolved V genes, and the rest has no known cause. Clonal size and the V and J genes are those of that table, whereas D and trimming came from the DNA. The sample table contains fewer than 250,000 clones; only one count was recorded for roughly two thirds of them. The top ten constitute 0.053% of the sample.

Broad study findings and their caveats: Naive, central memory and regulatory TCRB repertoires appeared more similar among patients than among healthy donors. Patients with type 1 diabetes made fewer insertions and deleted more nucleotides at VDJ recombination sites, implying thymic rearrangement abnormalities. Because cDNA rather than genomic DNA was sequenced, highly expressing activated cells could have been over-represented, although no difference in activation and CD3 levels was found between groups. Only small numbers of individuals were included in the HLA sub-analyses, which left unresolved whether HLA type had any influence on TCRB rearrangement. Type 1 diabetes patients showed a moderate but significant shortening of TCRB CDR3 length in all four CD4+ subsets. PCR might favor shorter templates, but patient and control samples were amplified and corrected together, so any skew would affect both groups equally.

The sample taken for sequencing was naive CD4+ T cells from blood. The label giving this sample's cell subset or site can be read as: true naive CD4+ T cells. This receptor was obtained from a man aged 30-40 years in good health. Recombination connected TRBV30 to TRBJ1-4; 8 central bases correspond to TRBD1. CDR3 region: CAWSTGTGEKLFF. The sequenced DNA is TGTGCCTGGAGTACGGGGACAGGTGAAAAACTGTTTTTT.